The 10 T cell receptor beta chains given below trace back to one sample, sequenced in a study of T cells after yellow fever vaccination. TCRdb independently ran MiXCR on the 5' RACE reads; one entry per CDR3 protein. The sample includes 150,000 to 200,000 distinct CDR3 sequences, around 7.3% seen only once; the top ten take around 2.3%. Sequences were derived from CD4+ T cells sorted from PBMCs, sampled 5 days after the first yellow fever vaccination. The source is a man between 18 and 35 years old who received the YFV17D yellow fever vaccine.

This clonotype has a count of ten or more. The chain couples TRBV6-2 or TRBV6-3 to TRBJ2-2, with D uncertain. Trimming removed 5 bases at V and 7 bases at J, with 8 bases between. Germline CDR1 MNHEY, CDR2 SVGEGT. The CDR3 is 12 residues long. This chain's CDR3 is CASSRFVGELFF. The CDR3 DNA follows: TGTGCCAGCAGTAGATTTGTCGGGGAGCTGTTTTTT.

The chain is built from TRBV5-4 and TRBJ2-1, with 8 bases fitting TRBD2. CDR1 is SGHNT, CDR2 YYREEE, per germline (reference sequence). There are 16 residues in the CDR3. V shed 4 bases, J shed 0 bases, and the junction held 6 bases outside the gene matches. The DNA for the CDR3 is TGTGCCAGCAGCGTTAGCGGGGCCCGCTCCTACAATGAGCAGTTCTTC. Translated, it gives CASSVSGARSYNEQFF.

This clonotype was observed many times. The chain recombines TRBV6-1 with TRBJ2-4, with a tentative D call TRBD2 (5 bases). The V and J ends lost 6 bases and 0 bases respectively, with 9 bases between them. The CDR3 is 14 amino acids. CDR1 and CDR2 from the germline V gene are MNHNS and SASEGT. The CDR3 loop reads CASSLGIAKNIQYF. CDR3 nucleotide sequence: TGTGCCAGCAGCCTCGGGATAGCCAAAAACATTCAGTACTTC.

This clonotype was seen ten or more times. This chain joins TRBV20-1 and TRBJ1-1; D gene uncertain. This CDR3 is 14 amino acids long. In germline, CDR1 is DFQATT, CDR2 SNEGSKA (reference sequence). V lost 0 bases and J 1 base, leaving 9 bases between the germline ends. The CDR3 spells CSAREIGWNTEAFF. The CDR3 nucleotides are TGCAGTGCTAGAGAAATAGGGTGGAACACTGAAGCTTTCTTT.

This clonotype has ten or more counts. This rearrangement joins TRBV4-3 to TRBJ2-7; a possible D gene is TRBD1 (5 bases). V was shortened by 5 bases and J by 12 bases, with 23 bases between the two germline ends. The length of the CDR3 is 14 residues. The germline gives CDR1 LGHNA, CDR2 YSLEER. As DNA, the CDR3 is TGCGCCAGCAGCACGCAGGGCGGATCCCCCAATCGGTACTTC. Protein: CASSTQGGSPNRYF.

This clonotype occurred a few times. CDR3 DNA: TGTGCCACCAGCATACCTGGGGCGGGAAACACCATATATTTT. This codes for CATSIPGAGNTIYF. V is TRBV15 and J is TRBJ1-3; D is possibly TRBD1 (5 bases). This CDR3 has 14 residues. Germline CDR1 LNHNV, CDR2 YYDKDF (reference sequence). Trimming took 4 bases from V and 4 from J, leaving 11 bases between them.

This sequence joins TRBV19 and TRBJ2-2; D possibly corresponds to TRBD1 (6 bases). CDR1 is LNHDA and CDR2 is SQIVND in the germline V gene (reference sequence). V was clipped by 4 bases and J by 4 bases, with 10 bases between them. This CDR3 comprises 14 residues. As DNA, the CDR3 is TGTGCCAGTAGTAACAGGGTGGCCACCGGGGAGCTGTTTTTT. Translated: CASSNRVATGELFF.

The sample holds many counts of this clonotype. The chain employs TRBV7-9 and TRBJ2-3; a weak D match, TRBD1 (6 bases). From germline, CDR1 is SEHNR and CDR2 FQNEAQ (reference sequence). The V gene lost 8 bases and the J gene lost 7 bases, with 13 bases spanning the gap. The CDR3 contains 12 residues. CDR3 nucleotide sequence: TGTGCCAGCCCGGACGGGACACATACGCAGTATTTT. It encodes CASPDGTHTQYF.

In this sample, this clonotype turned up many times. The chain employs TRBV2 and TRBJ2-1, with D possibly matching TRBD2 (7 bases). The CDR3 runs 15 residues. CDR1 and CDR2 (germline): SNHLY, FYNNEI. V lost 6 bases, J lost 5 bases, and 17 bases lay in between. CDR3 nucleotide sequence: TGTGCCAGCAGGCGAGGGGGGGGAGTCCACAATGAGCAGTTCTTC. This translates into CASRRGGGVHNEQFF.

Many counts were recorded for this clonotype. The chain links TRBV5-1 to TRBJ1-2; TRBD1 is a possible D gene (6 bases). V dropped 0 bases and J dropped 8 bases, with 14 bases sitting between them. This CDR3 contains 14 residues. Germline V lookup: CDR1 SGHRS, CDR2 YFSETQ. The CDR3 sequence is CASSLGLQGSGYTF. The CDR3 nucleotides are TGCGCCAGCAGCTTGGGTTTACAGGGAAGCGGCTACACCTTC.